This T cell receptor (beta chain) was retrieved from a study of T-cell reconstitution after alpha-beta-depleted transplantation in children. Researchers prepared the TCRbeta library using unique molecular identifiers, the study reports. TCRdb processed the PCR reads anew with MiXCR; each CDR3 protein has one entry. This table has about a million distinct CDR3 sequences, about 29% appearing once. This CDR3 has 13 residues. V dropped 4 bases and J dropped 3 bases, with 13 bases sitting between them. Germline CDR1 and CDR2: DFQATT and SNEGSKA (reference sequence). The sequence came from a boy under two years old who had a stem cell transplant for SCID, so the T cells may come from the graft donor. The specimen was PBMCs, mostly from graft donor cells, collected 360 days after TCRalphabeta/CD19-depleted stem cell transplant. The chain couples TRBV20-1 to TRBJ2-7, with D unclear. CDR3: CSATLDRVYEQYF. DNA of the CDR3: TGCAGTGCTACGTTGGACCGGGTCTACGAGCAGTACTTC.